The 23 T cell receptor beta chains listed next were all sequenced from one sample in a study of blood T cells in healthy people across ages. A sample-barcoded 5' primer and a J-beta primer mix were used in a second PCR of roughly 7 to 12 cycles. MiXCR, applied by TCRdb to the 5' RACE reads, yields one record per CDR3 protein. The sample lists fewer than 950,000 distinct CDR3 sequences; under 40% were seen once. Sample: blood. The receptors were sampled from a man younger than 35 in good health.

V gene TRBV11-3 combines with J gene TRBJ2-1, with 9 bases identical to TRBD2. This CDR3 comprises 16 residues. The germline CDR1 and CDR2 sequences are SGHNT and YENEEA. Trimming cost V 2 bases and J 4 bases; bases outside gene matches: 6. DNA for the CDR3: TGTGCCAGCAGCTTAAATAGCGGGGGAGGATACAATGAGCAGTTCTTC. Translation: CASSLNSGGGYNEQFF.

The table lists this clonotype with a few counts. The rearrangement joins TRBV30 to TRBJ1-2; D might be TRBD1 (5 bases). The CDR3 spans 11 residues. The V gene's germline CDR1 is GTSNPN and CDR2 SVGIG (reference sequence). V was clipped by 3 bases and J by 7 bases, with 9 bases between them. The CDR3 region is CAWSRGVGYTF. CDR3 nucleotide sequence: TGTGCCTGGAGCCGGGGGGTTGGCTACACCTTC.

The chain links TRBV20-1 to TRBJ2-5; D is possibly TRBD1 or TRBD2 (5 bases each). The germline V and J ends were trimmed by 0 bases and 5 bases, with 10 bases remaining between them. The CDR3 runs to 13 residues. The germline V gene encodes CDR1 DFQATT and CDR2 SNEGSKA (reference sequence). CDR3 region: CSAREGVRETQYF. DNA for the CDR3: TGCAGTGCTAGAGAGGGGGTACGGGAGACCCAGTACTTC.

The chain uses TRBV6-1 and TRBJ1-4, with D perhaps TRBD1 (5 bases). The CDR3 runs to 13 residues. The V end was cut by 6 bases, the J end by 8 bases, with 13 bases between. CDR1 is MNHNS, CDR2 SASEGT, per germline. CDR3 sequence: CASRRQGREKLFF. CDR3 coding DNA: TGTGCCAGCAGGCGGCAGGGCCGAGAAAAACTGTTTTTT.

CDR3 in amino acids: CASSQGWNRQETQYF. The CDR3 DNA reads as TGCGCCAGCAGCCAAGGATGGAACAGACAAGAGACCCAGTACTTC. The V and J genes are TRBV4-3 and TRBJ2-5, with D uncertain. Germline V gives CDR1 LGHNA, CDR2 YSLEER. CDR3 length: 15 amino acids. Between the trimmed V and J ends, which lost 1 base and 2 bases, there was a span of 11 bases.

The rearrangement joins TRBV2 to TRBJ2-3; D assignment may be TRBD1 or TRBD2 (6 bases each). Germline lookup yields CDR1 SNHLY and CDR2 FYNNEI. The CDR3 has 13 amino acids. V lost 11 bases and J 6 bases, leaving 18 bases between the germline ends. CDR3 in DNA: TGTGCCGGATGCTCGGGGGCAGGGGATACGCAGTATTTT. Protein product: CAGCSGAGDTQYF. Based on the CDR3 plus reference TRBV2 and TRBJ2-3, the full variable domain is EPEVTQTPSHQVTQMGQEVILRCVPISNHLYFYWYRQILGQKVEFLVSFYNNEISEKSEIFDDQFSVERPDGSNFTLKIRSTKLEDSAMYFCAGCSGAGDTQYFGPGTRLTVL.

J is TRBJ2-2 and V is TRBV6-5; no clear D gene. The V end lost 5 bases, the J end lost 1 base, and 11 bases lay between the germline ends. Germline V gene sequence: CDR1 MNHEY, CDR2 SVGAGI. CDR3 size: 15 residues. The CDR3 protein is CASSRSPGNTGELFF. CDR3 nucleotides: TGTGCCAGCAGTCGTAGTCCCGGGAACACCGGGGAGCTGTTTTTT.

This clonotype was counted ten times or more. V usage is TRBV7-9 and J usage is TRBJ1-2; D unclear. Germline values: CDR1 SEHNR, CDR2 FQNEAQ (reference sequence). Trimming took off 3 bases at V and 2 bases at J, with 7 bases between the two ends. The CDR3 loop spans 13 amino acids. CDR3 sequence reads: CASSLADNYGYTF. DNA of the CDR3: TGTGCCAGCAGCTTGGCCGACAACTATGGCTACACCTTC.

V usage is TRBV6-6 and J usage is TRBJ2-3; D not resolved. The CDR3 covers 12 residues. Germline V gene sequence: CDR1 MNHNY, CDR2 SVGAGI (reference sequence). Trimming stripped 6 bases from V and 4 bases from J, with 8 bases between. The CDR3 spells CASRSPADTQYF. DNA for the CDR3: TGTGCCAGCAGGTCCCCGGCAGATACGCAGTATTTT.

This chain links TRBV4-3 with TRBJ2-3, with a weak D call TRBD2 (5 bases). There are 15 residues in the CDR3. V lost 0 bases and J 4 bases, leaving 11 bases between the germline ends. The germline V gene has CDR1 LGHNA and CDR2 YSLEER. The CDR3 DNA reads as TGCGCCAGCAGCCAAGATCTCACCGGGGCAGATACGCAGTATTTT. Translating it yields CASSQDLTGADTQYF.

The rearrangement uses TRBV6-5 and TRBJ1-2, with a possible D match to TRBD1 (6 bases). With 6 bases removed from V and 0 bases from J, the gap between germline ends came to 11 bases. From germline, CDR1 is MNHEY and CDR2 SVGAGI. CDR3 length: 14 amino acids. CDR3: CASSRQVANYGYTF. Written as DNA, the CDR3 is TGTGCCAGCAGCCGACAGGTTGCTAACTATGGCTACACCTTC.

The genes are TRBV20-1 and TRBJ1-1; D not resolved. V lost 0 bases to trimming and J lost 1 base, with 12 bases between them. Germline V gene lookup returns CDR1 DFQATT and CDR2 SNEGSKA (reference sequence). This CDR3 has 15 residues. The CDR3 region has the DNA TGCAGTGCTAGAGACCCCGGACGCCAGAACACTGAAGCTTTCTTT. Amino acid sequence: CSARDPGRQNTEAFF.

This clonotype has a count of ten or more. The V and J genes are TRBV12-3 or TRBV12-4 and TRBJ1-6, with D unresolved. CDR3 size: 13 residues. The germline V and J ends were trimmed by 6 bases and 5 bases, with 8 bases remaining between them. Here the CDR3 DNA reads TGTGCCAGCAGCAGAGATAATAATTCACCCCTCCACTTT. It yields the protein CASSRDNNSPLHF.

V and J are TRBV6-6 and TRBJ2-6; D not resolved. V was pared by 7 bases and J by 0 bases, with 13 bases between. The CDR3 totals 16 residues. Germline CDR1 reads MNHNY; CDR2 reads SVGAGI (reference sequence). The CDR3 region has the DNA TGTGCCAGCAATCCCTCCCGTAGCTCTGGGGCCAACGTCCTGACTTTC. Protein product: CASNPSRSSGANVLTF.

The genes are TRBV25-1 and TRBJ1-2, with TRBD1 identical over 7 bases. The ends lost 3 bases at V and 3 bases at J; junction bases unmatched: 4. The CDR3 extends over 14 amino acids. The V gene's germline CDR1 is MGHDK and CDR2 SYGVNS. The CDR3: CASSDLTGDYGYTF. The CDR3 DNA follows: TGTGCCAGCAGTGACTTAACAGGGGACTATGGCTACACCTTC.

The CDR3 coding sequence is TGTGCCAGCAGGCAGGGCTTTAAAAGCAATCAGCCCCAGCATTTT. It yields the protein CASRQGFKSNQPQHF. The chain couples TRBV27 to TRBJ1-5; TRBD1 is a possible D gene (5 bases). CDR1 is MNHEY, CDR2 SMNVEV, per germline (reference sequence). There are 15 residues in the CDR3. The V end was cut by 6 bases, the J end by 1 base, with 13 bases between.

The chain is built from TRBV7-2 and TRBJ2-3; D may be TRBD1 (5 bases). The V gene lost 2 bases and the J gene lost 4 bases, with 10 bases spanning the gap. This CDR3 region has 14 residues. Germline CDR1 SGHTA, CDR2 FQGNSA. As DNA, the CDR3 is TGTGCCAGCAGCTTACCAGGGTTGGCAGATACGCAGTATTTT. Translated: CASSLPGLADTQYF.

The CDR3 DNA reads TGCAGTGCTAGGGAAACTTTAGCGGCCAACACCGGGGAGCTGTTTTTT. Protein: CSARETLAANTGELFF. The gene calls are TRBV20-1 and TRBJ2-2; D might be TRBD2 (6 bases). The CDR3 length is 16 residues. Deletions cut 3 bases from V and 2 bases from J, with 16 bases between. Germline-derived CDR1 and CDR2 are DFQATT and SNEGSKA (reference sequence).

This clonotype was counted between two and nine times. The genes are TRBV5-1 and TRBJ2-5; 7 nucleotides align to TRBD2. The CDR3 covers 14 residues. Germline V gives CDR1 SGHRS, CDR2 YFSETQ. Trimming removed 2 bases from V and 5 bases from J; junction bases left unmatched: 6. In DNA, the CDR3 is TGCGCCAGCAGCTTCTCTACTAGCGCCGAGACCCAGTACTTC. The encoded protein is CASSFSTSAETQYF.

V usage is TRBV27 and J usage is TRBJ2-7; D is possibly TRBD1 or TRBD2 (5 bases each). The DNA end favors TRBJ2-5, so the J call may be wrong. The CDR3 runs 16 residues. Germline CDR1 is MNHEY and CDR2 is SMNVEV (reference sequence). This chain's CDR3 is CASSLSKGRGEETQYF. CDR3 bases: TGTGCCAGCAGTTTATCGAAGGGACGCGGAGAAGAGACCCAGTACTTC.

This clonotype was found a few times. The rearrangement links TRBV7-9 to TRBJ1-1; D is unclear. The CDR3 extends over 14 amino acids. Germline loops: CDR1 SEHNR, CDR2 FQNEAQ (reference sequence). V lost 4 bases, J lost 1 base, and 10 bases lay in between. CDR3 in DNA: TGTGCCAGCAGCTCGGGATACCAGAACACTGAAGCTTTCTTT. This gives the protein CASSSGYQNTEAFF.

This clonotype was counted a few times. The chain combines TRBV4-3 with TRBJ2-3, with D perhaps matching TRBD1 (5 bases). From germline, CDR1 is LGHNA and CDR2 YSLEER. V gave up 0 bases and J gave up 1 base, with 11 bases separating them. The CDR3 is made up of 16 amino acids. The DNA for the CDR3 is TGCGCCAGCAGCCAAGATTCAGGGTCGGGCACAGATACGCAGTATTTT. This encodes CASSQDSGSGTDTQYF.

The V and J genes are TRBV7-9 and TRBJ1-5; no clear D gene. Per germline, CDR1 SEHNR and CDR2 FQNEAQ (reference sequence). The V gene lost 1 base and the J gene lost 4 bases, with 17 bases spanning the gap. This CDR3 has 17 amino acids. The CDR3 DNA sequence: TGTGCCAGCAGCTTAGGGTGGAGGGCTGGTGGGAATCAGCCCCAGCATTTT. Translating gives CASSLGWRAGGNQPQHF. Full variable domain (outside the CDR3, taken from reference TRBV7-9 and TRBJ1-5): DTGVSQNPRHKITKRGQNVTFRCDPISEHNRLYWYRQTLGQGPEFLTYFQNEAQLEKSRLLSDRFSAERPKGSFSTLEIQRTEQGDSAMYLCASSLGWRAGGNQPQHFGDGTRLSIL.